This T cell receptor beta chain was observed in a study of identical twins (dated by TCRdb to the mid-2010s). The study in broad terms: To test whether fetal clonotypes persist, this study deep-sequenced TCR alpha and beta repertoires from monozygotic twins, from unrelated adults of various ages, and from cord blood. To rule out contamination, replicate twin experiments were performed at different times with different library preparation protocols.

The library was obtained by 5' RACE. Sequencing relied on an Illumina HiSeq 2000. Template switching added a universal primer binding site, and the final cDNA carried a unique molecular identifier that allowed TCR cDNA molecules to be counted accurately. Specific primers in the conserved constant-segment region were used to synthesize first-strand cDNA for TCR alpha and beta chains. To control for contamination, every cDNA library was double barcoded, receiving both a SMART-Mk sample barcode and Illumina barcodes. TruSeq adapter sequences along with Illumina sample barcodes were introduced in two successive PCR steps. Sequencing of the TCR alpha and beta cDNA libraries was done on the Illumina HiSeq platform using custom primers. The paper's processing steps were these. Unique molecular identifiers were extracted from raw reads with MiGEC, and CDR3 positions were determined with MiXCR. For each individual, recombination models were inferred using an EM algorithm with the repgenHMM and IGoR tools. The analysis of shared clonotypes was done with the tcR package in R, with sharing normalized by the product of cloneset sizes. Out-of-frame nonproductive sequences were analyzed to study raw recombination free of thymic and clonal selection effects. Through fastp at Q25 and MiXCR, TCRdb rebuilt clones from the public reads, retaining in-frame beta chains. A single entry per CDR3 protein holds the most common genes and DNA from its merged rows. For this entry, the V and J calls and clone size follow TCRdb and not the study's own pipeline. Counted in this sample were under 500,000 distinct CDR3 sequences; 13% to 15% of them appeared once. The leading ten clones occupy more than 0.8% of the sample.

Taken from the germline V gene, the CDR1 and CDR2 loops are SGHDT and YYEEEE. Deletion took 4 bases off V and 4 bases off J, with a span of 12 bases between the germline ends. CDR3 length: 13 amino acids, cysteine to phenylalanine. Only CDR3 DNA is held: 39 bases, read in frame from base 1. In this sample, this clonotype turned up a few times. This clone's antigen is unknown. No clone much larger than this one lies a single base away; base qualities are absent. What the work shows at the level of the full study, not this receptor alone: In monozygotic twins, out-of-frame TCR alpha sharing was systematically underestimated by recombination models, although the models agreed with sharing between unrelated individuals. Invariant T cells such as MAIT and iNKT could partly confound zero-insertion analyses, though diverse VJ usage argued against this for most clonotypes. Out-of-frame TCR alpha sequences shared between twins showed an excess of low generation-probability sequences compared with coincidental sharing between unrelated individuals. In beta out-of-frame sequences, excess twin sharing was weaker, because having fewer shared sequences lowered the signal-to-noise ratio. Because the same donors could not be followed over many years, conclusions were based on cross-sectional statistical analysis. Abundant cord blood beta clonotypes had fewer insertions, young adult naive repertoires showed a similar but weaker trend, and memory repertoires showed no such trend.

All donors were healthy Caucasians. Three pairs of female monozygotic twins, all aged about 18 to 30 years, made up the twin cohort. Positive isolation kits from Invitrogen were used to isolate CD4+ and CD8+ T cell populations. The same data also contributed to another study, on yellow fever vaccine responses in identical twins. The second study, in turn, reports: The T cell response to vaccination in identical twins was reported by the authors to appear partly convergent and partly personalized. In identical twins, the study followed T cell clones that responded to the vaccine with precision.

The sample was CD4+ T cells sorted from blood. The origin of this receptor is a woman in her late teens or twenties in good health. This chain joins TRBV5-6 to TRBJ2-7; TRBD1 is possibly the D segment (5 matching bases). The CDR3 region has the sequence CASSRQSGYEQYF. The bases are TGTGCCAGCAGCCGACAGTCTGGATACGAGCAGTACTTC. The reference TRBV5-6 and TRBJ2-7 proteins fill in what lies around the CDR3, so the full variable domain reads DAGVTQSPTHLIKTRGQQVTLRCSPKSGHDTVSWYQQALGQGPQFIFQYYEEEERQRGNFPDRFSGHQFPNYSSELNVNALLLGDSALYLCASSRQSGYEQYFGPGTRLTVT.